This T cell receptor (beta chain) was identified in a study of blood T cell repertoires in COVID-19. V was cut by 3 bases and J by 4 bases, with 11 bases left in between. This CDR3 has 14 amino acids. In germline, CDR1 is MNHEY, CDR2 SMNVEV (reference sequence). Profiled with immunoSEQ multiplex PCR; TCRdb holds only in-frame clones, not every one. The sample lists roughly 140,000 clones, approximately 90% occurring once. The clonotype was recovered from a woman aged 55-75 years with active COVID-19. The sample was peripheral blood. V is TRBV27 and J is TRBJ2-3; the D gene is possibly TRBD2 (5 bases). The CDR3 spells CASSFTGLSDTQYF. CDR3 nucleotides: TGTGCCAGCAGTTTCACCGGACTTTCAGATACGCAGTATTTT.